These 15 T cell receptor beta chains share one sample of origin, sequenced in a study of CD8+CD57+ T cells in acquired aplastic anemia. TCR beta VDJ and CDR3 profiles were obtained from a genomic DNA template. TCRdb re-analysed the reads in MiXCR, keeping a single row per CDR3 protein. The sample lists roughly 220,000 distinct CDR3 sequences, roughly two thirds occurring once. Whoever was chosen for sequencing had shown CD8+CD57+ cell expansion by flow cytometry. Input material: sorted CD4+, CD8+, or CD8+CD57+ T cells (not recorded which) from PBMCs. The source of these receptors is a human donor with aplastic anemia.

This sequence joins TRBV19 and TRBJ1-5; a weak D match, TRBD1 (5 bases). Germline CDR1 is LNHDA and CDR2 is SQIVND (reference sequence). V was shortened by 5 bases and J by 1 base, with 12 bases between the two germline ends. This CDR3 region has 15 residues. In nucleotides, the CDR3 is TGTGCCAGTAGTTTCTACAGGAAGAGCAATCAGCCCCAGCATTTT. Translation: CASSFYRKSNQPQHF.

The genes are TRBV2 and TRBJ1-5, with D tentatively TRBD1 (5 bases). Germline CDR1 is SNHLY and CDR2 is FYNNEI. The CDR3 length is 15 residues. With 6 bases removed from V and 4 bases from J, the gap between germline ends came to 16 bases. CDR3 in amino acids: CASSLFGGSNQPQHF. For the CDR3, the DNA is TGTGCCAGCAGCTTATTCGGGGGGTCGAATCAGCCCCAGCATTTT.

The gene calls are TRBV6-5 and TRBJ2-7, with 10 bases that match TRBD1. From germline, CDR1 is MNHEY and CDR2 SVGAGI. The CDR3 spans 15 residues. Unmatched junction bases numbered 8, after V lost 5 bases and J lost 4 bases. The CDR3 spells CASSETGQGEYEQYF. CDR3 coding DNA: TGTGCCAGCAGTGAAACTGGACAGGGGGAATACGAGCAGTACTTC.

This chain uses TRBV19 with TRBJ2-7; D is perhaps TRBD2 (6 bases). The CDR3 has 13 amino acids. Germline V CDR1 and CDR2: LNHDA, SQIVND (reference sequence). V lost 5 bases, J lost 12 bases, and 20 bases lay in between. CDR3 DNA sequence: TGTGCCAGTAGTTCGATCCCGCCGTACGGGGGGTACTTC. This codes for CASSSIPPYGGYF.

The gene calls are TRBV19 and TRBJ1-5, with 9 bases matching TRBD1. V was pared by 8 bases and J by 6 bases, with 8 bases of the junction left unmatched. CDR1 is LNHDA and CDR2 is SQIVND in the germline V gene (reference sequence). CDR3 length: 14 amino acids. In nucleotides, the CDR3 is TGTGCCAGTCGGACAGGGGCCCTCGGTCAGCCCCAGCATTTT. Protein: CASRTGALGQPQHF.

This clonotype was recorded many times. The CDR3 is CASSPTGVNNSPLHF. As DNA, the CDR3 is TGTGCCAGCAGCCCGACAGGTGTCAATAATTCACCCCTCCACTTT. The chain uses TRBV6-6 and TRBJ1-6, with D possibly TRBD1 on 6 matching bases. Per the germline V gene, CDR1 is MNHNY and CDR2 is SVGAGI (reference sequence). The V and J ends lost 6 bases and 5 bases respectively, with 14 bases between them. The CDR3 is 15 residues long.

The CDR3 region is CASSYPRDQRNNEQFF. The CDR3 DNA is TGTGCCAGCAGCTACCCCCGGGACCAGAGGAACAATGAGCAGTTCTTC. The V gene is TRBV7-8, the J gene TRBJ2-1; D is possibly TRBD1 or TRBD2 (5 bases each). Looked up from germline, CDR1 is SGHVS and CDR2 is FQNEAQ. V lost 4 bases and J 5 bases, leaving 18 bases between the germline ends. The CDR3 is 16 amino acids.

This clonotype was detected a few times. The chain combines TRBV7-2 with TRBJ2-7; TRBD1 is a possible D gene (7 bases). The CDR3 is 16 residues long. CDR1 is SGHTA and CDR2 is FQGNSA in the germline V gene. Trimming shortened V by 3 bases and J by 5 bases, and 20 bases separated the two germline ends. The CDR3 nucleotides read TGTGCCAGCAGCTTGGGGGCAGGGGGGACGTACGACGAGCAGTACTTC. It is translated as CASSLGAGGTYDEQYF.

This clonotype appeared a single time. The V and J genes are TRBV24-1 and TRBJ2-2; D is unresolved. The CDR3 has 16 amino acids. Germline loops: CDR1 KGHDR, CDR2 SFDVKD. V was shortened by 0 bases and J by 6 bases, with 13 bases between the two germline ends. CDR3 amino acids: CATSDLQAGLAGELFF. CDR3 nucleotide sequence: TGTGCCACCAGTGATTTGCAGGCAGGCCTGGCCGGGGAGCTGTTTTTT.

The rearrangement joins TRBV2 to TRBJ2-3; 16 nucleotides agree with TRBD2. The CDR3 is 18 residues long. The V gene end was trimmed by 4 bases and the J gene end by 5 bases; junction bases not matched to a gene: 9. Germline V gene sequence: CDR1 SNHLY, CDR2 FYNNEI. CDR3 residues: CASSVSGTSGGAVDTQYF. The CDR3 DNA reads TGTGCCAGCAGTGTATCAGGGACTAGCGGGGGGGCGGTAGATACGCAGTATTTT.

This sequence joins TRBV7-6 and TRBJ1-6; D is perhaps TRBD1 (5 bases). V lost 4 bases and J lost 10, with 14 bases in between. CDR1 and CDR2 from the germline V gene are SGHVS and FNYEAQ. This CDR3 has 14 amino acids. The CDR3 sequence is CASSSDGTTSPLHF. The CDR3 DNA reads TGTGCCAGCAGCTCAGACGGGACCACCTCACCCCTCCACTTT. The variable domain in full, with the rest retrieved from reference TRBV7-6 and TRBJ1-6, is GAGVSQSPRYKVTKRGQDVALRCDPISGHVSLYWYRQALGQGPEFLTYFNYEAQQDKSGLPNDRFSAERPEGSISTLTIQRTEQRDSAMYRCASSSDGTTSPLHFGNGTRLTVT.

The V and J genes are TRBV10-3 and TRBJ1-2; D is possibly TRBD1 (5 bases). V lost 6 bases and J lost 2, with 7 bases in between. The CDR3 has 12 amino acids. Germline loops: CDR1 ENHRY, CDR2 SYGVKD. Here the CDR3 reads CAIRGTNYGYTF. CDR3 coding DNA: TGTGCCATCAGAGGGACCAACTATGGCTACACCTTC.

The chain uses TRBV14 and TRBJ2-1; 11 bases align to TRBD2. CDR1 and CDR2 from the germline V gene are SGHDN and FVKESK. The ends lost 4 bases at V and 4 bases at J; junction bases unmatched: 6. This CDR3 has 16 amino acids. The CDR3 sequence: CASSRGLAAIYNEQFF. The CDR3 coding sequence is TGTGCCAGCAGCCGGGGACTAGCGGCTATATACAATGAGCAGTTCTTC.

The V gene is TRBV19, the J gene TRBJ2-7, with TRBD2 identical over 10 bases. The J segment lost 4 bases and the V segment lost 5 bases, leaving 8 bases of the junction unmatched. The germline CDR1 and CDR2 sequences are LNHDA and SQIVND (reference sequence). This CDR3 has 15 residues. The CDR3 DNA is TGTGCCAGTAGTTGGGGGACTAGCGATTGGTACGAGCAGTACTTC. Encoded protein: CASSWGTSDWYEQYF.

The chain joins TRBV9 to TRBJ1-1; maybe TRBD1 (5 bases). The CDR3 consists of 16 residues. V was cut by 3 bases and J by 0 bases, with 15 bases left in between. CDR1 and CDR2 from the germline V gene are SGDLS and YYNGEE. The DNA for the CDR3 is TGTGCCAGCAGCGCCGCCATGACAGATATGAACACTGAAGCTTTCTTT. Protein sequence: CASSAAMTDMNTEAFF.